This T cell receptor (beta chain) was documented in a study of tumor-infiltrating lymphocytes in primary liver carcinoma. Study summary: Tumors were stage T1-T3 N0M0, about 4 to 11 cm across.

With 500 ng total RNA as template and a constant-region primer, TCR beta cDNA was made. Nested multiplex PCR, run for three rounds with slightly modified ARM-PCR, yielded TCR beta libraries. A C-beta reverse primer and TRBV1-TRBV30 forward primers served in each of the first two PCR rounds, at 10 cycles apiece. TCRdb called the multiplex PCR reads again in MiXCR, with one record for every CDR3 protein. The repertoire includes tens of thousands of distinct CDR3 sequences, 70% to 75% of them detected once, and about a quarter sits in the top ten. Overall study results and limits: Tumor tissue displayed a significantly greater top-250-clone fraction than blood (p = 0.039). Just around 8-25% of top clones spanned all five tumor regions.

About this clonotype itself: The antigen is unknown. A read error may produce the germline difference seen at one junction end.

The CDR3 runs to 17 residues. Germline CDR1 and CDR2: MNHEY and SVGAGI. Total RNA and DNA came together from roughly 20-30 mg of bulk tissue without cell sorting. The sequenced sample consisted of liver tumor tissue from sampling region 2. The sample's subset: tumor region T2, inferior pole. This sequence joins TRBV6-5 and TRBJ1-4; TRBD1 matches at 10 bases. The receptor was derived from a man aged 40-49 years with primary liver carcinoma and hepatitis B virus infection. In nucleotides, the CDR3 is TGTGTCAGCAGCCCGGGACAGGGGCGCATAGGGAACGAAAAACTGTTTTTT. Encoded protein: CVSSPGQGRIGNEKLFF.